Reported below is one T cell receptor (beta chain). This record comes from a study of shared clonotypes between healthy human individuals. Generated by immunoSEQ multiplex PCR, the TCRdb table keeps only in-frame clones and is missing some. Counted here are 2,500,000 or so clones, 93% occurring once; the ten biggest clones make up 0.35% to 0.45%. Material for sequencing was naive CD4+ T cells from PBMCs. Subset indicated: CD45RA+ positively selected. This TCR derives from a man aged 18 to 30 in good health. Some clones in this sample may be carry-over from other donors' samples.

In DNA form, the CDR3 reads TGTGCCAGCAGCTTTATGGGGACAGGGAACACTGAAGCTTTCTTT. Translated, it gives CASSFMGTGNTEAFF. This chain uses TRBV7-2 with TRBJ1-1; the match to TRBD1 covers 8 bases. The ends lost 3 bases at V and 1 base at J; junction bases unmatched: 4. The germline CDR1 and CDR2 sequences are SGHTA and FQGNSA. The CDR3 length is 15 residues.